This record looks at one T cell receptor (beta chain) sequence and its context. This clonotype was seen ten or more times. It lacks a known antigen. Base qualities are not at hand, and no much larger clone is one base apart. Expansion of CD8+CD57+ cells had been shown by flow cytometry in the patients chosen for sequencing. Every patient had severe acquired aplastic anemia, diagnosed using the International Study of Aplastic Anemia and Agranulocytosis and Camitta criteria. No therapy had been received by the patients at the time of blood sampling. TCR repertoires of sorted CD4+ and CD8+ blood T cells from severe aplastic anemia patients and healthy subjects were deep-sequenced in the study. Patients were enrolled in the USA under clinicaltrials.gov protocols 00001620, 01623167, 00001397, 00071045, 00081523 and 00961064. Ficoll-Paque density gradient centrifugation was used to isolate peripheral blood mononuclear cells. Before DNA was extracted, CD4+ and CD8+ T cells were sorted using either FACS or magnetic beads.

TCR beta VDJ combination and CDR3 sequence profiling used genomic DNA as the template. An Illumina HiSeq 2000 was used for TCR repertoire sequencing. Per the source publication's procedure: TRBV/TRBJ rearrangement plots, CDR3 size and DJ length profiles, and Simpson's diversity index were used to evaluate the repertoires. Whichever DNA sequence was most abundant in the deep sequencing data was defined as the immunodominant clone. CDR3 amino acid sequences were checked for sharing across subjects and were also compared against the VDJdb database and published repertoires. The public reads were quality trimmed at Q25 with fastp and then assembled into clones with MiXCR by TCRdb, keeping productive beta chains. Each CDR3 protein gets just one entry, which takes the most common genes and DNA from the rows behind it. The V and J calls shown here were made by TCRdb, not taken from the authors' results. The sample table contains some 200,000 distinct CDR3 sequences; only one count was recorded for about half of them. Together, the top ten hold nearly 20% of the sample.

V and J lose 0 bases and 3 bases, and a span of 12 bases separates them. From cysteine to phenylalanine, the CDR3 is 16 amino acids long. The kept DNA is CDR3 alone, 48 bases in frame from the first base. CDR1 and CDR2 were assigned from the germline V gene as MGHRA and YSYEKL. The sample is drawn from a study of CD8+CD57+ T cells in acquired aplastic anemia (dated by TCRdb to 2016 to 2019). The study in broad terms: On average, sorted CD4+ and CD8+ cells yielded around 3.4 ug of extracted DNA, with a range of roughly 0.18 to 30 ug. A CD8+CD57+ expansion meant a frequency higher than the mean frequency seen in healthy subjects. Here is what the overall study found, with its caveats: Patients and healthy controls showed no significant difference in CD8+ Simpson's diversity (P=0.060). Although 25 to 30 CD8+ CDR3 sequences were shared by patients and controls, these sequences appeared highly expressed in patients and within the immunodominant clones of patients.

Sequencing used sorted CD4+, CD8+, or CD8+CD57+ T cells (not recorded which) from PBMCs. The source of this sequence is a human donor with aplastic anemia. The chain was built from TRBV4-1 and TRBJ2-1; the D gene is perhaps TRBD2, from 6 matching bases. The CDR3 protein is CASSQDWRGLYNEQFF. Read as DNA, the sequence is TGCGCCAGCAGCCAAGATTGGCGGGGACTCTACAATGAGCAGTTCTTC.